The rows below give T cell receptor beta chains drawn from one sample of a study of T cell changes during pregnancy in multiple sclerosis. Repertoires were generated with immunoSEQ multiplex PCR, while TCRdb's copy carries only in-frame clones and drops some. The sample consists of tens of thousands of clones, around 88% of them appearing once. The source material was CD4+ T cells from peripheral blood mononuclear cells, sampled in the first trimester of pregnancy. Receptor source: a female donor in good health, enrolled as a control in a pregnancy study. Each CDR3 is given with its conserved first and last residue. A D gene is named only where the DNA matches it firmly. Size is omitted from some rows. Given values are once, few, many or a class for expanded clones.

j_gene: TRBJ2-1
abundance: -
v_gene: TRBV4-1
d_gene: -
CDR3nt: TGCGCCAGCAGCCAAGATGACGGGGGGCAGTTCTTC
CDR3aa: CASSQDDGGQFF

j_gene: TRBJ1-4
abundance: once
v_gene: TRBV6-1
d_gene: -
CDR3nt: TGTGCCAGCAGTGAAGGGGGCAGGGCAACTAATGAAAAACTGTTTTTT
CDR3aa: CASSEGGRATNEKLFF

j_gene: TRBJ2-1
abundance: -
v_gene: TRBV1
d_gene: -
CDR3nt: TGCACCAGCAGTCTGACTAGCGTGACCTACAATGAGCAGTTCTTC
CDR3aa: CTSSLTSVTYNEQFF

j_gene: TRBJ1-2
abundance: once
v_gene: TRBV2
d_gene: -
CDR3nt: TGTGCCAGCAGTGAAGCGCGTAACTATGGCTACACCTTC
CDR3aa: CASSEARNYGYTF

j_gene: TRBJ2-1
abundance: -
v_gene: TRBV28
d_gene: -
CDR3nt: TGTGCCAGCAGTCCCCTTTCTAGCTACAATGAGCAGTTCTTC
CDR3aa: CASSPLSSYNEQFF

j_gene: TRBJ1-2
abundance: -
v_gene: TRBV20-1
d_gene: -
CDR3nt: TGCAGTGGGGGGGATTTATATGGCTACACCTTC
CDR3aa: CSGGDLYGYTF

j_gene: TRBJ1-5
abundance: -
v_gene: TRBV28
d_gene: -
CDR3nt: TGTGCCAGCTCGTCCCCGGATCAGCCCCAGCATTTT
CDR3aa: CASSSPDQPQHF

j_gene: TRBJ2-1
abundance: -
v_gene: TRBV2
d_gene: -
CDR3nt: TGTGCCAGCAATACGGGGTACGATGAGCAGTTCTTC
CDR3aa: CASNTGYDEQFF

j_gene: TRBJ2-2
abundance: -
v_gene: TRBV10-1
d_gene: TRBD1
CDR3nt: TGCGCCAGCAGTGTAAGTACAGGGGGCACCGGGGAGCTGTTTTTT
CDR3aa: CASSVSTGGTGELFF

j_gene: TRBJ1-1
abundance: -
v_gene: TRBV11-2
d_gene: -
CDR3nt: TGTGCCAGCAGCGTGGGCCGGAACACTGAAGCTTTCTTT
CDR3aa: CASSVGRNTEAFF

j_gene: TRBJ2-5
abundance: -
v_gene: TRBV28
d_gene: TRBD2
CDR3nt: TGTGCCAGCACGGAGCGGGGAGGTGTGGAGACCCAGTACTTC
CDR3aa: CASTERGGVETQYF

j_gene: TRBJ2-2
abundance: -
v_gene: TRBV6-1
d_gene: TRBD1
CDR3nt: TGTGCCAGCAAGACAGGGGGCGGTCGCACCGGGGAGCTGTTTTTT
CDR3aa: CASKTGGGRTGELFF

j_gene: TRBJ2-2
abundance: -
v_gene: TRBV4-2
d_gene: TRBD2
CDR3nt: TGTGCCAGCAGCCAAGAGGCTAGCGGGGAAACCGGGGAGCTGTTTTTT
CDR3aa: CASSQEASGETGELFF